A single sample is the source of the 25 T cell receptor beta chains below, sequenced in a study of tissue T cells after allogeneic stem cell transplantation. Time point: mouse harvest day 7 after allogeneic transplant. Mouse grafts combined 10^7 T-cell-depleted bone marrow cells with 10^6 splenic CD5+ T cells. Sequenced by immunoSEQ multiplex PCR; TCRdb stores in-frame clones only, minus some. Of more than 7,000 clones in the sample, approximately 52% were seen once. Sequencing input: gut tissue. The receptors here all came from a female BALB/c mouse given C57BL/6 T cells with graft-versus-host disease after an allogeneic hematopoietic cell transplant.

Notes on this clone: Mouse names are used for the genes. Incomplete CDR3 DNA: TGTGCCAGCAGTGCGGACAGGATTGGAAATACGCTCTAT. It encodes CASSADRIGNTLY. The whole CDR3 sequence reads CASSADRIGNTLYF. The V call is TRBV26, the J call TRBJ1-3, with 7 nucleotides matching TRBD1. Read coverage stops 1 residue before the CDR3 terminus; the germline J gene supplies the remainder. The CDR3 is 14 residues long. V dropped 5 bases and J dropped 3; count of bases not matched to a gene: 4. From germline, CDR1 is KGHPV and CDR2 FQNQEV (reference sequence).

As for this clone: The gene names given are mouse names. Coverage ceases 1 residue before the CDR3 finishes, and the germline J gene fills in the end. The chain links TRBV3 to TRBJ2-5, with 7 nucleotides matching TRBD2. Germline assignment: CDR1 SNHLY and CDR2 FYNGKV (reference sequence). The length of the CDR3 is 14 residues. With V trimmed by 1 base and J by 2 bases, 0 bases remained unmatched. CDR3 sequence: CASSLVGGQDTQYF. CDR3 bases read: TGTGCCAGCAGCTTAGTGGGGGGCCAAGACACCCAGTAC.

A remark on this clone: Gene names and germline match the mouse. The CDR3 end falls 1 residue outside the read, so it is completed with the germline J gene. V usage is TRBV19 and J usage is TRBJ2-7; 10 bases map to TRBD2. CDR3 size: 14 residues. Unmatched junction bases numbered 4, after V lost 0 bases and J lost 7 bases. Germline V lookup: CDR1 FNHDT, CDR2 SITEND (reference sequence). Partial CDR3 DNA: TGTGCCAGCAGTATAGGGACTGGGGGACGGGAACAGTAC. Its protein is CASSIGTGGREQY. The full CDR3 sequence reads CASSIGTGGREQYF.

Concerning this clone: Genes here carry mouse names. The CDR3 end falls 1 residue outside the read, so it is completed with the germline J gene. The gene calls are TRBV16 and TRBJ1-4; a possible D gene is TRBD1 (6 bases). CDR1 and CDR2 from the germline V gene are SGHSA and FRNQAP. The germline V and J ends were trimmed by 5 bases and 0 bases, with 10 bases remaining between them. CDR3 length: 15 amino acids. Partial CDR3 DNA: TGTGCAAGCAGCCCGGGACAAGTTTCCAACGAAAGATTATTT. Translation: CASSPGQVSNERLF. The CDR3 as a whole reads CASSPGQVSNERLFF. The whole variable domain, filled in from reference TRBV16 and TRBJ1-4, reads NAGVIQTPRHKVTGKGQEATLWCEPISGHSAVFWYRQTIVQGLEFLTYFRNQAPIDDSGMPKERFSAQMPNQSHSTLKIQSTQPQDSAVYLCASSPGQVSNERLFFGHGTKLSVL.

Of note for this clone: Gene and germline names: mouse. Read sequence stops 1 residue before the CDR3 end, and the germline J gene provides the missing end. This chain joins TRBV3 and TRBJ1-2, with D hard to call. CDR3 length: 13 residues. V was cut by 5 bases and J by 1 base, with 8 bases left in between. Looked up from germline, CDR1 is SNHLY and CDR2 is FYNGKV (reference sequence). CDR3 residues: CASSLRRNSDYTF. The sequenced part of the CDR3 DNA is TGTGCCAGCAGCCTTCGACGAAACTCCGACTACACC.

This clone was found a few times. Genes and germline come from the mouse. The CDR3 goes on 1 residue after the read ends, and that part is filled in from the germline J gene. The gene calls are TRBV26 and TRBJ1-3; possible D gene TRBD1, 5 bases. The germline V and J ends were trimmed by 0 bases and 0 bases, with 12 bases remaining between them. Germline-derived CDR1 and CDR2 are KGHPV and FQNQEV (reference sequence). The CDR3 totals 17 residues. CDR3 in amino acids: CASSLSRGGFSGNTLYF. Incomplete CDR3 DNA: TGTGCCAGCAGTCTGTCTCGGGGGGGGTTTTCTGGAAATACGCTCTAT. The variable domain in full, with the rest retrieved from reference TRBV26 and TRBJ1-3, is NSKVIQTPRYLVKGQGQKAKMRCIPEKGHPVVFWYQQNKNNEFKFLINFQNQEVLQQIDMTEKRFSAECPSNSPCSLEIQSSEAGDSALYLCASSLSRGGFSGNTLYFGEGSRLIVV.

A remark on this clone: Gene names and germline match the mouse. From the germline J gene comes the end of the CDR3, since the read stops 1 residue before it. This sequence joins TRBV3 and TRBJ1-3, with D unclear. CDR1 and CDR2 (germline): SNHLY, FYNGKV (reference sequence). Trimming pared 2 bases from V and 0 bases from J, leaving 5 bases between. CDR3 length equals 14 residues. Partial CDR3 DNA: TGTGCCAGCAGCTTAACAGTTTCTGGAAATACGCTCTAT. Residues: CASSLTVSGNTLY. The CDR3, in full, reads CASSLTVSGNTLYF.

A remark on this clone: Each gene name is a mouse one. The read ends 1 residue before the CDR3 terminus; that terminus is restored from the germline J gene. The J gene is TRBJ2-5, the V gene TRBV26; TRBD2 aligns across 7 bases. CDR1 and CDR2 from the germline V gene are KGHPV and FQNQEV (reference sequence). The trim removed 4 bases at V and 4 bases at J, leaving 2 bases unmatched. This CDR3 has 13 amino acids. CDR3 DNA, as far as it was read: TGTGCCAGCAGTCGGACTGGTGAAGACACCCAGTAC. Translating gives CASSRTGEDTQY. The whole CDR3 protein is CASSRTGEDTQYF. Full variable domain (rest looked up from reference TRBV26 and TRBJ2-5): NSKVIQTPRYLVKGQGQKAKMRCIPEKGHPVVFWYQQNKNNEFKFLINFQNQEVLQQIDMTEKRFSAECPSNSPCSLEIQSSEAGDSALYLCASSRTGEDTQYFGPGTRLLVL.

On this clone itself: The germline and genes are mouse ones. Read data end 1 residue before the CDR3 end; the end is taken from the germline J gene. This chain connects TRBV12-1 to TRBJ2-3; 12 nucleotides line up with TRBD2. The CDR3 length is 16 residues. The V segment lost 3 bases and the J segment 0 bases; nucleotides outside the gene matches: 3. CDR1 is SGHSN, CDR2 HYEKVE, per germline. The part of the CDR3 DNA that was read is TGTGCCAGCTCTGGACTGGGGGGGGCTAGTGCAGAAACGCTGTAT. Residues: CASSGLGGASAETLY. The CDR3, in full, reads CASSGLGGASAETLYF.

Concerning this clone: The gene names given are mouse names. The missing CDR3 end, 1 residue past where the read stops, is filled in from the germline J gene. The chain employs TRBV12-1 and TRBJ2-7; D is unclear. The V gene's germline CDR1 is SGHSN and CDR2 HYEKVE. Trimming pared 0 bases from V and 3 bases from J, leaving 8 bases between. The CDR3 contains 13 residues. CDR3 sequence reads: CASSLDEDYEQYF. The sequenced part of the CDR3 DNA is TGTGCCAGCTCTCTCGATGAAGACTATGAACAGTAC.

A remark on this clone: The germline and genes are mouse ones. Read data end 1 residue before the CDR3 end; the end is taken from the germline J gene. The chain has TRBV2 and TRBJ2-5; the match to TRBD1 covers 7 bases. The CDR3 spans 16 residues. Losses at the gene ends were 0 bases for V and 5 bases for J; bases not matched to a gene: 8. Germline loops: CDR1 LGHNA, CDR2 YSYQKL. Partial CDR3 DNA: TGTGCCAGCAGCCAAGAGGAGACAGGGATGGGAGACACCCAGTAC. Translating gives CASSQEETGMGDTQY. The whole CDR3 protein reads CASSQEETGMGDTQYF.

On this clone: Here the gene names and germline are mouse. The read comes to an end 1 residue before the CDR3 does, leaving the germline J gene to fill in the end. This sample also contains other DNA sequences that code for the same CDR3. This chain uses TRBV26 with TRBJ2-3; D may correspond to TRBD1 or TRBD2 (6 bases each). V was cut by 4 bases and J by 6 bases, with 8 bases left in between. Germline V gene data show CDR1 as KGHPV and CDR2 as FQNQEV (reference sequence). The CDR3 sequence is 12 residues long. The CDR3 spells CASSPGAETLYF. The sequenced CDR3 bases are TGTGCCAGCAGTCCGGGGGCCGAAACGCTGTAT. Variable domain in full (rest from reference TRBV26 and TRBJ2-3): NSKVIQTPRYLVKGQGQKAKMRCIPEKGHPVVFWYQQNKNNEFKFLINFQNQEVLQQIDMTEKRFSAECPSNSPCSLEIQSSEAGDSALYLCASSPGAETLYFGSGTRLTVL.

Comment on this clone: Genes and germline are mouse. The CDR3 end is not reached by the read, which stops 1 residue before it; the germline J gene fills it in. The chain joins TRBV12-1 to TRBJ2-3; 7 bases are a match to TRBD2. The CDR3 is made up of 15 amino acids. The ends lost 5 bases at V and 0 bases at J; junction bases unmatched: 7. CDR1 and CDR2 (germline): SGHSN, HYEKVE. The covered CDR3 bases are TGTGCCAGCTTCCCGCCCTGGGGGAGTGCAGAAACGCTGTAT. Its translation is CASFPPWGSAETLY. The whole CDR3 sequence reads CASFPPWGSAETLYF.

Worth noting for this clone: The germline and genes are mouse ones. The read terminates 1 residue before the CDR3 end, so the remaining end is supplied by the germline J gene. The chain employs TRBV26 and TRBJ1-4; maybe TRBD1 (5 bases). The CDR3 length is 14 residues. Looked up from germline, CDR1 is KGHPV and CDR2 is FQNQEV (reference sequence). Deletions cut 2 bases from V and 3 bases from J, with 7 bases between. CDR3 DNA (partial): TGTGCCAGCAGTCTGGCAGGGCCCAACGAAAGATTATTT. It is translated as CASSLAGPNERLF. The complete CDR3 sequence is CASSLAGPNERLFF.

To note about this clone: Genes and germline are mouse. The CDR3 loop reads CASSPDWYQNTLYF. The CDR3 DNA, read in part, is TGTGCCAGCTCTCCAGACTGGTATCAAAACACCTTGTAC. The gene calls are TRBV12-2 and TRBJ2-4, with D tentatively TRBD2 (6 bases). The read gets to within 1 residue of the CDR3 end, and the germline J gene fills in the rest. Germline V gene lookup returns CDR1 SGHLS and CDR2 HYDKME. The CDR3 has 14 amino acids. Trimming pared 2 bases from V and 2 bases from J, leaving 10 bases between.

A few counts support this clone. Gene names are mouse gene names. The read comes to an end 1 residue before the CDR3 does, leaving the germline J gene to fill in the end. The rearrangement links TRBV26 to TRBJ1-5, with a tentative D call TRBD1 (6 bases). V was shortened by 6 bases and J by 4 bases, with 7 bases between the two germline ends. This CDR3 contains 12 residues. Germline V lookup: CDR1 KGHPV, CDR2 FQNQEV (reference sequence). The DNA read from the CDR3 is TGTGCCAGCAGCGGGACAAACCAGGCTCCGCTT. Its protein product is CASSGTNQAPL. The full CDR3 reads CASSGTNQAPLF.

With regard to this clone: Gene names follow the mouse nomenclature. The read halts 1 residue ahead of the CDR3 end, with the missing end drawn from the germline J gene. The V call is TRBV3, the J call TRBJ1-1; 7 bases line up with TRBD1. This CDR3 is 13 amino acids long. V gave up 5 bases and J gave up 4 bases; unmatched junction bases: 4. CDR1 is SNHLY, CDR2 FYNGKV, per germline (reference sequence). The CDR3 sequence is CASSRPGGTEVFF. The covered CDR3 bases are TGTGCCAGCAGCCGGCCAGGGGGCACAGAAGTCTTC. Combining the CDR3 with reference TRBV3 and TRBJ1-1 gives the whole variable domain GPKVLQIPSHQIIDMGQMVTLNCDPVSNHLYFYWYKQILGQQMEFLVNFYNGKVMEKSKLFKDQFSVERPDGSYFTLKIQPTALEDSAVYFCASSRPGGTEVFFGKGTRLTVV.

This clone ranks as medium-sized. Each gene name is a mouse one. The CDR3 goes on 1 residue after the read ends, and that part is filled in from the germline J gene. V is TRBV13-2 and J is TRBJ2-2; 9 nucleotides align to TRBD2. Germline assignment: CDR1 NNHNN and CDR2 SYGAGS (reference sequence). This CDR3 spans 14 amino acids. The junction had 0 bases not matched to a gene; V was cut back by 2 bases and J by 4 bases. Here the CDR3 reads CASGDWGGTGQLYF. CDR3 bases read: TGTGCCAGCGGTGACTGGGGGGGCACCGGGCAGCTCTAC.

Points on this clone: Here the gene names and germline are mouse. The read finishes 1 residue shy of the CDR3 end, and the germline J gene is used to complete it. V usage is TRBV2 and J usage is TRBJ1-2; D is perhaps TRBD1 (5 bases). V gave up 0 bases and J gave up 4 bases, with 6 bases separating them. The germline gives CDR1 LGHNA, CDR2 YSYQKL. The CDR3 has 13 residues. The CDR3: CASSQERGSDYTF. The CDR3 bases that were read are TGTGCCAGCAGCCAAGAAAGGGGCTCCGACTACACC.

On this clone itself: Gene names follow the mouse nomenclature. The read ends 1 residue early relative to the CDR3; the germline J gene fills the gap. The chain has TRBV31 and TRBJ2-3; maybe TRBD2 (6 bases). Trimming shortened V by 1 base and J by 0 bases, and 8 bases separated the two germline ends. CDR1 is GKSSPN, CDR2 SITVG, per germline. The CDR3 length is 14 residues. The CDR3 loop is CAWSRGVSAETLYF. CDR3 bases read: TGTGCCTGGAGTCGGGGGGTTAGTGCAGAAACGCTGTAT.

As to this clone: Gene names follow the mouse nomenclature. The read halts 1 residue ahead of the CDR3 end, with the missing end drawn from the germline J gene. The V call is TRBV16, the J call TRBJ1-2; TRBD1 aligns across 11 bases. CDR3 length: 14 residues. J gave up 4 bases and V 6 bases, and 4 bases lay outside the gene matches. Germline V gene data show CDR1 as SGHSA and CDR2 as FRNQAP. The CDR3 sequence is CASSGQGAVSDYTF. The sequenced part of the CDR3 DNA is TGTGCAAGCAGTGGACAGGGGGCGGTCTCCGACTACACC.

A note on this clone: Any gene name here is a mouse gene name. The read terminates 1 residue before the CDR3 end, so the remaining end is supplied by the germline J gene. The chain joins TRBV21 to TRBJ2-4; D may be TRBD2 (7 bases). TRBV21 is noted as an ORF with a role that remains uncertain. This CDR3 region has 15 residues. Between the trimmed V and J ends, which lost 2 bases and 0 bases, there was a span of 9 bases. The CDR3 reads CASSQVGGSQNTLYF. The sequenced CDR3 bases are TGTGCTAGCAGTCAAGTGGGGGGCAGTCAAAACACCTTGTAC.

Details on this clone: Gene names and germline match the mouse. The read stops 1 residue short of the end of the CDR3; the missing end is completed from the germline J gene. The V call is TRBV4, the J call TRBJ2-7; 11 bases are a match to TRBD2. Germline values: CDR1 LGHDT, CDR2 YNNKQL (reference sequence). V shed 5 bases and J 6 bases; nucleotides not matched to a gene: 6. This CDR3 contains 14 residues. CDR3 DNA (partial): TGTGCCAGCAGCGACCGGGACTGGGGGTTTGAACAGTAC. This gives the protein CASSDRDWGFEQY. The whole CDR3 sequence is CASSDRDWGFEQYF.

This clone has only one observation. The germline and genes are mouse ones. The read terminates 1 residue ahead of where the CDR3 ends, so the germline J gene completes it. The V gene is TRBV26, the J gene TRBJ2-7, with TRBD2 matching 8 bases. V shed 4 bases and J 3 bases; nucleotides not matched to a gene: 2. CDR3 length equals 13 residues. Germline lookup yields CDR1 KGHPV and CDR2 FQNQEV (reference sequence). The sequenced part of the CDR3 DNA is TGTGCCAGCAGTCGGGACTGGAGCTATGAACAGTAC. Protein sequence: CASSRDWSYEQY. The full CDR3 protein is CASSRDWSYEQYF.

About this clone itself: Gene names and germline match the mouse. Coverage ceases 1 residue before the CDR3 finishes, and the germline J gene fills in the end. V usage is TRBV26 and J usage is TRBJ1-4; D possibly corresponds to TRBD1 (5 bases). This CDR3 spans 15 amino acids. V shed 4 bases and J shed 1 base, with 10 bases lying between them. The germline CDR1 and CDR2 sequences are KGHPV and FQNQEV (reference sequence). CDR3 region: CASSPTGGSNERLFF. Incomplete CDR3 DNA: TGTGCCAGCAGTCCCACGGGGGGTTCCAACGAAAGATTATTT.